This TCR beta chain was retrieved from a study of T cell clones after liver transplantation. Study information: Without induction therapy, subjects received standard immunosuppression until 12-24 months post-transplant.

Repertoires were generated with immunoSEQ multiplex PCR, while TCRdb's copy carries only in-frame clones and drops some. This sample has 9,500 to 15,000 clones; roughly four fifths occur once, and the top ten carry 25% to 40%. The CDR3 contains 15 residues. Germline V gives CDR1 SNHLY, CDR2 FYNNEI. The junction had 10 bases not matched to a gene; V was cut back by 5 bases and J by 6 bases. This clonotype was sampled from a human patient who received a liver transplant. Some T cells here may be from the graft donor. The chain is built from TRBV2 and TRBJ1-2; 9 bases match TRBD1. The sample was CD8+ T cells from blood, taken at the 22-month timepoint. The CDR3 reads CASSYSTGQGNGYTF. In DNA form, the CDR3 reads TGTGCCAGCAGTTACTCGACAGGACAGGGGAATGGCTACACCTTC.